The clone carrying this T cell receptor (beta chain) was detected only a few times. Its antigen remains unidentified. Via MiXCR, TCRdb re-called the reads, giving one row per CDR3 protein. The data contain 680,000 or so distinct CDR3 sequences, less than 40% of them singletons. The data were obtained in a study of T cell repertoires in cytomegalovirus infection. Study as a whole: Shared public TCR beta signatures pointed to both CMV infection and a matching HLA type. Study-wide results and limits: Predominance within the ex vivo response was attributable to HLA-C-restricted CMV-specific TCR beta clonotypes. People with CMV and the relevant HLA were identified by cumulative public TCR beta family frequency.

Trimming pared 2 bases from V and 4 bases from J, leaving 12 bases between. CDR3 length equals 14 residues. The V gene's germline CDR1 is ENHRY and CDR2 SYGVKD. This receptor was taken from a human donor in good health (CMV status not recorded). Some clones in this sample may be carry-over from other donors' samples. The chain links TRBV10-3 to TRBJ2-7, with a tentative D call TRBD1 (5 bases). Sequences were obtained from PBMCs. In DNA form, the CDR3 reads TGTGCCATCAGTGAGCAGGCTGACAGTTACGAGCAGTACTTC. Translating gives CAISEQADSYEQYF.